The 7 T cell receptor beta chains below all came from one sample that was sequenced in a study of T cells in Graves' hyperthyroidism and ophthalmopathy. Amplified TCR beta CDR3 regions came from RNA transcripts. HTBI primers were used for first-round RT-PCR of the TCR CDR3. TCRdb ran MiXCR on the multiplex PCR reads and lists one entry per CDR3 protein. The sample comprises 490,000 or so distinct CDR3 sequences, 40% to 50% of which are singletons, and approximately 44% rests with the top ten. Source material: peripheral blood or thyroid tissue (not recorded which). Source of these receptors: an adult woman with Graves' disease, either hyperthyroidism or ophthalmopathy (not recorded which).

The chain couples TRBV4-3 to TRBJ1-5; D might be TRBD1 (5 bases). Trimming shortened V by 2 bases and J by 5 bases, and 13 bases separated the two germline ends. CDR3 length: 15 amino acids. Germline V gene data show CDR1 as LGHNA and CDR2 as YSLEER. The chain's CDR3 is CASSQRDGRYQPQHF. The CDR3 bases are TGCGCCAGCAGCCAAAGGGACGGCCGGTATCAGCCCCAGCATTTT.

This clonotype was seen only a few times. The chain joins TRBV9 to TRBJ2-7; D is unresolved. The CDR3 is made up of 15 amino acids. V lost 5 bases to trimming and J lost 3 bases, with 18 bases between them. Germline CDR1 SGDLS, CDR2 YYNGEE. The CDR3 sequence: CASSLNPLTGYEQYF. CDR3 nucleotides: TGTGCCAGCAGTCTTAATCCGTTGACCGGCTACGAGCAGTACTTC.

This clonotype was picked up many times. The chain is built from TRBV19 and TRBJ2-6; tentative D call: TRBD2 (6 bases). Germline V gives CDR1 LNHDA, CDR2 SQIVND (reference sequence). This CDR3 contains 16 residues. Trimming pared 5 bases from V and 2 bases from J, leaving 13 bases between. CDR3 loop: CASSPPGVTGANVLTF. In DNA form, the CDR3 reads TGTGCCAGTAGTCCCCCGGGAGTCACTGGGGCCAACGTCCTGACTTTC.

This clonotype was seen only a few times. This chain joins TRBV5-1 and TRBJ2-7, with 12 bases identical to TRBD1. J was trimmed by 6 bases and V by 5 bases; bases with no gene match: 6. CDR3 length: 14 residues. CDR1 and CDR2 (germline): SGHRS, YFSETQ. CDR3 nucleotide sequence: TGCGCCAGCAGTCTAGGGACAGGGGGCGCCGAGCAGTACTTC. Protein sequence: CASSLGTGGAEQYF.

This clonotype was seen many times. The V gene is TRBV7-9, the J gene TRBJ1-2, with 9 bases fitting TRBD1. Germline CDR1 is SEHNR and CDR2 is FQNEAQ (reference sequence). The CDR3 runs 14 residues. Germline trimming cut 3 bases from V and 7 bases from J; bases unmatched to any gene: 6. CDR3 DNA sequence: TGTGCCAGCAGCTTGACAGGGGGGGAATCTGGCTACACCTTC. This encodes CASSLTGGESGYTF.

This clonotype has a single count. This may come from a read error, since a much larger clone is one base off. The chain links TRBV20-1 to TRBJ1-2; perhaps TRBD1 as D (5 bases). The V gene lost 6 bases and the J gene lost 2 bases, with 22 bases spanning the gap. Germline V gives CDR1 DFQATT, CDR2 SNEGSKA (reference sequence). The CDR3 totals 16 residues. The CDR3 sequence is CSATERGGEKNYGYTF. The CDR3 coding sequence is TGCAGTGCCACCGAAAGGGGCGGGGAGAAAAACTATGGCTACACCTTC.

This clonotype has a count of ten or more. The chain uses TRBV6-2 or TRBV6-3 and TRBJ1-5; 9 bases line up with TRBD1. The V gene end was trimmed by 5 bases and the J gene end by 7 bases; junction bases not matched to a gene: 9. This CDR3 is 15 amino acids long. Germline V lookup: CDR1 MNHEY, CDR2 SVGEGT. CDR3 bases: TGTGCCAGCAGTCAACAGGACAGGGGTGTACAGCCCCAGCATTTT. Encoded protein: CASSQQDRGVQPQHF.